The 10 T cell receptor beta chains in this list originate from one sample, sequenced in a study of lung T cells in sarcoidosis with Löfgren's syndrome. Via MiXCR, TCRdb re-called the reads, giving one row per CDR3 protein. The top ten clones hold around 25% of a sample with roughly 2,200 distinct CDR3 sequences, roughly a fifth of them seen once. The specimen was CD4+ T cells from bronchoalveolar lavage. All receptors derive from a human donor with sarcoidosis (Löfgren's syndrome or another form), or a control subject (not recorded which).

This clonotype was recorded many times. The CDR3 protein is CASSLDPSSTEAFF. In DNA form, the CDR3 reads TGTGCCAGCAGCTTGGACCCATCCTCCACTGAAGCTTTCTTT. The chain couples TRBV5-4 to TRBJ1-1; D is ambiguous. CDR1 SGHNT and CDR2 YYREEE come from the germline V gene (reference sequence). The V gene lost 0 bases and the J gene lost 4 bases, with 10 bases spanning the gap. The CDR3 covers 14 residues.

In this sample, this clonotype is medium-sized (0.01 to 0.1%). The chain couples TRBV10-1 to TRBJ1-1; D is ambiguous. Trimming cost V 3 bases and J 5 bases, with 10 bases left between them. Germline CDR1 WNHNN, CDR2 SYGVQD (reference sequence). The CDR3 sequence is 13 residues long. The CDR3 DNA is TGCGCCAGCAGTGATAGTTCCGGTACTGAAGCTTTCTTT. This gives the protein CASSDSSGTEAFF.

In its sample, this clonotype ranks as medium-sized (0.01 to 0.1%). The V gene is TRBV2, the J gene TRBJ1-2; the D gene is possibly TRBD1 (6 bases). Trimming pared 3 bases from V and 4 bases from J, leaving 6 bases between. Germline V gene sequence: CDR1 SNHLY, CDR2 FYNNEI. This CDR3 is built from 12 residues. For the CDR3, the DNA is TGTGCCAGCAGTGACAGGGGCTATGGCTACACCTTC. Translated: CASSDRGYGYTF.

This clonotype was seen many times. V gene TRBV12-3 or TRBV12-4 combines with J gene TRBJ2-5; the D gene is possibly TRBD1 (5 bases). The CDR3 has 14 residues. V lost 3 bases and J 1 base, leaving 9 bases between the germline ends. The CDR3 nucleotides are TGTGCCAGCAGTTTGCCGGACACCCAAGAGACCCAGTACTTC. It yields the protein CASSLPDTQETQYF.

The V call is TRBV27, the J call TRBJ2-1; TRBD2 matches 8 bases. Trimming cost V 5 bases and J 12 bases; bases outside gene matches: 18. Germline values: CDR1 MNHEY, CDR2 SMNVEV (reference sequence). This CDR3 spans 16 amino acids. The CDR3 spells CASSQPFKRGLGGQFF. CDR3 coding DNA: TGTGCCAGCAGTCAACCTTTCAAGCGGGGGTTGGGTGGGCAGTTCTTC.

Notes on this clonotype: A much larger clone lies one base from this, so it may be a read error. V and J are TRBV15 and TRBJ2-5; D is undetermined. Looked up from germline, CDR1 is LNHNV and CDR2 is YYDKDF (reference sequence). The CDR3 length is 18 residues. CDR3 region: CATGRDWAPIRRQETQYF. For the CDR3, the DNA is TGTGCCACCGGCAGAGATTGGGCGCCAATCAGGCGCCAAGAGACCCAGTACTTC.

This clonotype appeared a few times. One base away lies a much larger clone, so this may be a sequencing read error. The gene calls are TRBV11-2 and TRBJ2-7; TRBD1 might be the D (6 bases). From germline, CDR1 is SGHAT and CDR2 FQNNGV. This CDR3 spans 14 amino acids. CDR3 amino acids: CASIAIQGFHERYF. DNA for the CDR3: TGTGCCAGCATTGCCATACAGGGCTTCCACGAGCGGTACTTC. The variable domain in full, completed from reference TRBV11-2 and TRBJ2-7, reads EAGVAQSPRYKIIEKRQSVAFWCNPISGHATLYWYQQILGQGPKLLIQFQNNGVVDDSQLPKDRFSAERLKGVDSTLKIQPAKLEDSAVYLCASIAIQGFHERYFGPGTRLTVT.

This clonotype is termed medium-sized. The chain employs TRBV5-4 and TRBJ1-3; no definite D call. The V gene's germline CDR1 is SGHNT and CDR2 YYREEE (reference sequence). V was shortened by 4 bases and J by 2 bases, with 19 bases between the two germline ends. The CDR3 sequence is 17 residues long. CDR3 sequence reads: CASSRSAGGNAGNTIYF. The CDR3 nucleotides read TGTGCCAGCAGCCGATCTGCAGGCGGAAATGCTGGAAACACCATATATTTT.

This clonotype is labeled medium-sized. CDR3 protein: CASRNVGSGYTF. CDR3 DNA: TGTGCCAGCAGAAATGTGGGATCTGGCTACACCTTC. V is TRBV2 and J is TRBJ1-2, with unresolved D. Trimming took 6 bases from V and 7 from J, leaving 12 bases between them. The germline gives CDR1 SNHLY, CDR2 FYNNEI. There are 12 residues in the CDR3.

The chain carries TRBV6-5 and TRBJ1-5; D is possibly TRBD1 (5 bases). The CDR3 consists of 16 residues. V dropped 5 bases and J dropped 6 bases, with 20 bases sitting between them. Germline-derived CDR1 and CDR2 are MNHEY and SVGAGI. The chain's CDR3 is CASSDLGQGLSQPQHF. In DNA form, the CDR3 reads TGTGCCAGCAGTGACTTGGGGCAGGGACTAAGTCAGCCCCAGCATTTT.